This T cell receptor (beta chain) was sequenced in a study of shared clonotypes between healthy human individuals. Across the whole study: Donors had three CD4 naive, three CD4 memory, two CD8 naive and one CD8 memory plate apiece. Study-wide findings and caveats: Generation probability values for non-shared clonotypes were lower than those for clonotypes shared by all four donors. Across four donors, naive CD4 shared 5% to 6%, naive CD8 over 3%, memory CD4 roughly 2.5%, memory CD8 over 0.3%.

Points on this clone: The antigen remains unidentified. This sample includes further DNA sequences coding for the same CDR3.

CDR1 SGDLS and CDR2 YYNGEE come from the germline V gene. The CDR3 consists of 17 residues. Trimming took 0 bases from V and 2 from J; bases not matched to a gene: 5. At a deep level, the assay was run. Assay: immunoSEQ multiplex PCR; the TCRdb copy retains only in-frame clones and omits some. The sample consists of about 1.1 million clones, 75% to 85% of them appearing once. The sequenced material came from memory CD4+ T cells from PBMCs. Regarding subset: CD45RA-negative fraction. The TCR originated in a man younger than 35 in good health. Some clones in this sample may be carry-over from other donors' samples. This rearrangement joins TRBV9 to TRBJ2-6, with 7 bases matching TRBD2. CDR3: CASSVGAGVAGANVLTF. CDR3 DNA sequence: TGTGCCAGCAGCGTAGGGGCGGGGGTAGCTGGGGCCAACGTCCTGACTTTC.